One sample yielded the 20 T cell receptor beta chains listed below, sequenced in a study of cytomegalovirus exposure and HLA in healthy donors. Primers for the PCR totalled 60 Vbeta and 13 Jbeta. TCRdb keeps only in-frame clones here, not all; method: immunoSEQ multiplex PCR. Of around 130,000 clones in the sample, about 79% were seen once. Sequences were obtained from PBMCs. These TCRs come from a man aged 50 to 59 in good health and CMV-seronegative.

The rearrangement joins TRBV10-2 to TRBJ2-5, with D possibly matching TRBD1 (5 bases). The J call may be faulty, since TRBJ2-7 better matches the DNA end. CDR3 length equals 12 residues. CDR1 is WSHSY and CDR2 is SAAADI in the germline V gene. CDR3 DNA: TGCGCCAGCAGAAAGGACACCTACGAGCAGTACTTC. Protein sequence: CASRKDTYEQYF.

V usage is TRBV7-9 and J usage is TRBJ2-3; 13 bases align to TRBD2. J gave up 9 bases and V 1 base, and 4 bases lay outside the gene matches. The CDR3 is 15 amino acids. CDR1 is SEHNR, CDR2 FQNEAQ, per germline (reference sequence). Here the CDR3 reads CASSLGTSGGATQYF. CDR3 DNA: TGTGCCAGCAGCTTAGGTACTAGCGGGGGGGCGACGCAGTATTTT.

This chain connects TRBV2 to TRBJ2-7; D not resolved. The CDR3 spans 12 residues. V was trimmed by 1 base and J by 3 bases, leaving 4 bases between them. Germline CDR1 reads SNHLY; CDR2 reads FYNNEI. In nucleotides, the CDR3 is TGTGCCAGCAGTGAAGGGAGCTACGAGCAGTACTTC. Translating gives CASSEGSYEQYF.

V gene TRBV7-9 combines with J gene TRBJ2-2; TRBD1 matches at 10 bases. V was pared by 5 bases and J by 8 bases, with 11 bases of the junction left unmatched. This CDR3 spans 16 amino acids. Germline V lookup: CDR1 SEHNR, CDR2 FQNEAQ (reference sequence). The CDR3, as DNA: TGTGCCAGCAGCAAAAGGGACAGGGGAGGATCGGGGGAGCTGTTTTTT. Protein: CASSKRDRGGSGELFF.

This chain joins TRBV19 and TRBJ2-5; D is possibly TRBD1 (5 bases). Deletions cut 1 base from V and 3 bases from J, with 9 bases between. The CDR3 loop spans 14 amino acids. The germline V gene has CDR1 LNHDA and CDR2 SQIVND (reference sequence). The CDR3 sequence: CASSIASGKETQYF. In DNA, the CDR3 is TGTGCCAGTAGTATAGCCTCAGGGAAAGAGACCCAGTACTTC.

The V gene is TRBV11-2, the J gene TRBJ1-5, with a weak D call TRBD1 (6 bases). The CDR3 consists of 14 residues. V lost 5 bases, J lost 2 bases, and 10 bases lay in between. Germline V lookup: CDR1 SGHAT, CDR2 FQNNGV. CDR3 protein: CASSPDSGNQPQHF. In nucleotides, the CDR3 is TGTGCCAGCAGCCCGGACAGCGGCAATCAGCCCCAGCATTTT.

The rearrangement links TRBV5-1 to TRBJ2-1; TRBD1 matches 10 bases. V gave up 1 base and J gave up 1 base; unmatched junction bases: 2. In germline, CDR1 is SGHRS, CDR2 YFSETQ. The CDR3 totals 16 residues. Here the CDR3 reads CASSLRQGASYNEQFF. CDR3 bases: TGCGCCAGCAGCTTGAGACAGGGGGCTTCCTACAATGAGCAGTTCTTC. The full variable domain, its missing parts supplied by reference TRBV5-1 and TRBJ2-1, is KAGVTQTPRYLIKTRGQQVTLSCSPISGHRSVSWYQQTPGQGLQFLFEYFSETQRNKGNFPGRFSGRQFSNSRSEMNVSTLELGDSALYLCASSLRQGASYNEQFFGPGTRLTVL.

Remarks on this clone: Other DNA sequences from this sample encode an identical CDR3 as well. V gene TRBV6-5 combines with J gene TRBJ1-6, with D possibly being TRBD1 (6 bases). Germline lookup yields CDR1 MNHEY and CDR2 SVGAGI. V was shortened by 10 bases and J by 6 bases, with 19 bases between the two germline ends. CDR3 length equals 15 residues. The CDR3 region is CATRWGGQVNSPLHF. The DNA of the CDR3 is TGTGCCACACGGTGGGGGGGCCAGGTTAATTCACCCCTCCACTTT.

This chain uses TRBV5-8 with TRBJ2-1; D might be TRBD1 (5 bases). CDR3 length: 12 amino acids. The V end was cut by 0 bases, the J end by 8 bases, with 6 bases between. Germline values: CDR1 SGHTS, CDR2 YDEGEE. The CDR3 spells CASSLGGYEQFF. Written as DNA, the CDR3 is TGTGCCAGCAGCTTGGGGGGCTATGAGCAGTTCTTC.

The V and J genes are TRBV19 and TRBJ2-1, with TRBD2 identical over 12 bases. The germline V gene has CDR1 LNHDA and CDR2 SQIVND (reference sequence). V was clipped by 8 bases and J by 4 bases; unmatched bases: 3. CDR3 length: 14 residues. The CDR3 DNA reads TGTGCCAGTGGACTAGCGGGGATTTACAATGAGCAGTTCTTC. As protein: CASGLAGIYNEQFF. The full variable domain, with the rest looked up from reference TRBV19 and TRBJ2-1, is DGGITQSPKYLFRKEGQNVTLSCEQNLNHDAMYWYRQDPGQGLRLIYYSQIVNDFQKGDIAEGYSVSREKKESFPLTVTSAQKNPTAFYLCASGLAGIYNEQFFGPGTRLTVL.

This clone has just one count. The rearrangement links TRBV10-2 to TRBJ2-3; TRBD2 might be the D (5 bases). The germline gives CDR1 WSHSY, CDR2 SAAADI. V was clipped by 5 bases and J by 4 bases, with 13 bases between them. The CDR3 runs to 14 residues. The CDR3 sequence is CASSRSGGADTQYF. CDR3 DNA: TGCGCCAGCAGTCGGTCCGGAGGTGCAGATACGCAGTATTTT.

The rearrangement joins TRBV4-3 to TRBJ2-3; D gene ambiguous. The CDR3 is 13 residues long. Germline V gene sequence: CDR1 LGHNA, CDR2 YSLEER. Deletions cut 0 bases from V and 2 bases from J, with 3 bases between. CDR3 DNA: TGCGCCAGCAGCCAAGAAGCCACAGATACGCAGTATTTT. It is translated as CASSQEATDTQYF.

The V gene is TRBV7-3, the J gene TRBJ2-3; 9 bases are a match to TRBD1. The CDR3 has 14 residues. Germline CDR1 SGHTA, CDR2 FQGTGA. The junction had 3 bases not matched to a gene; V was cut back by 5 bases and J by 3 bases. CDR3 protein: CASSTGQGTDTQYF. The DNA for the CDR3 is TGTGCCAGCAGCACCGGACAGGGGACAGATACGCAGTATTTT.

This clone was picked up a small number of times. This chain links TRBV6-1 with TRBJ1-1; the D gene is possibly TRBD1 (5 bases). Trimming took off 8 bases at V and 4 bases at J, with 11 bases between the two ends. The germline gives CDR1 MNHNS, CDR2 SASEGT. The CDR3 has 12 amino acids. The CDR3 DNA reads as TGTGCCAGCCTAGGGGAAGGCACTGAAGCTTTCTTT. Its translation is CASLGEGTEAFF.

The CDR3 here is CASSLATFSRGQGAYGYTF. The CDR3 bases are TGCGCCAGCAGCTTGGCTACCTTTTCAAGAGGACAGGGCGCCTATGGCTACACCTTC. The J gene is TRBJ1-2, the V gene TRBV5-1, with 8 bases lining up with TRBD1. Germline-derived CDR1 and CDR2 are SGHRS and YFSETQ. The CDR3 is 19 amino acids. The V and J ends lost 0 bases and 4 bases, in that order; junction bases with no gene match: 17.

The chain is built from TRBV7-2 and TRBJ2-4, with 12 bases identical to TRBD2. The CDR3 runs 19 residues. V shed 3 bases, J shed 0 bases, and the junction held 9 bases outside the gene matches. The germline V gene encodes CDR1 SGHTA and CDR2 FQGNSA. The CDR3 nucleotides are TGTGCCAGCAGCTTTACCTGGACTAGCGGGGCCCTAGCCAAAAACATTCAGTACTTC. Translated, it gives CASSFTWTSGALAKNIQYF.

CDR3 sequence reads: CASSTYVTLAEETQYF. CDR3 DNA: TGTGCCAGCAGCACCTACGTAACTCTAGCGGAAGAGACCCAGTACTTC. The gene calls are TRBV7-3 and TRBJ2-5; the match to TRBD2 covers 7 bases. Germline loops: CDR1 SGHTA, CDR2 FQGTGA. V dropped 5 bases and J dropped 3; count of bases not matched to a gene: 12. CDR3 length equals 16 residues. The variable domain in full, completed from reference TRBV7-3 and TRBJ2-5, reads GAGVSQTPSNKVTEKGKYVELRCDPISGHTALYWYRQSLGQGPEFLIYFQGTGAADDSGLPNDRFFAVRPEGSVSTLKIQRTERGDSAVYLCASSTYVTLAEETQYFGPGTRLLVL.

This clone showed up just a few times. The rearrangement links TRBV7-2 to TRBJ2-7; TRBD2 aligns across 8 bases. In germline, CDR1 is SGHTA, CDR2 FQGNSA. V dropped 5 bases and J dropped 4; count of bases not matched to a gene: 19. The CDR3 runs 18 residues. CDR3: CASSPDPILAVPGYEQYF. The CDR3, as DNA: TGTGCCAGCAGCCCAGATCCTATACTAGCGGTCCCCGGGTACGAGCAGTACTTC.

Here the CDR3 DNA reads TGCGCCAGCAGCTTGTCAGGGCCAGAGACCCAGTACTTC. Translated: CASSLSGPETQYF. This chain links TRBV5-1 with TRBJ2-5; D may be TRBD1 (5 bases). The CDR3 length is 13 residues. Germline lookup yields CDR1 SGHRS and CDR2 YFSETQ. Between the trimmed V and J ends, which lost 1 base and 4 bases, there was a span of 8 bases.

The gene calls are TRBV5-1 and TRBJ2-2, with D perhaps matching TRBD1 (6 bases). The CDR3 consists of 12 residues. The V gene lost 5 bases and the J gene lost 6 bases, with 8 bases spanning the gap. Per the germline V gene, CDR1 is SGHRS and CDR2 is YFSETQ. The CDR3 DNA sequence: TGCGCCAGCAGGCGGACAGCCGGGGAGCTGTTTTTT. The encoded protein is CASRRTAGELFF.